The present TCR beta chain was sequenced within a study of radiotherapy plus CTLA-4 blockade in lung cancer. Whole-study results and caveats: Clones derived from tumor TCRs expanded in blood after radiotherapy plus ipilimumab.

The repertoire was sequenced with immunoSEQ multiplex PCR; TCRdb's copy has only in-frame clones and lacks some. The repertoire holds roughly 62,000 clones, with approximately 80% as singletons. This clone has a handful of counts. What it recognizes is unknown. The CDR3 is made up of 14 amino acids. Germline-derived CDR1 and CDR2 are SGHNT and YYREEE (reference sequence). V was trimmed by 0 bases and J by 8 bases, leaving 14 bases between them. Focal radiation plus CTLA-4 blockade with ipilimumab was given to patients with chemo-refractory metastatic non-small-cell lung cancer. Material: peripheral blood, obtained from a patient treated with radiotherapy plus ipilimumab. The TCR originated in a human donor with non-small cell lung cancer who had a complete response to radiotherapy plus ipilimumab. The rearrangement uses TRBV5-4 and TRBJ1-2; D ambiguous. The CDR3 spells CASSLGQEVEGYTF. The CDR3 nucleotides read TGTGCCAGCAGCTTGGGCCAGGAGGTGGAGGGCTACACCTTC.